The clone carrying this T cell receptor (beta chain) was recorded only once. Trimming cost V 2 bases and J 3 bases, with 9 bases left between them. The CDR3 length is 15 residues. Germline values: CDR1 SGHRS, CDR2 YFSETQ. In the original analysis: Amplified reference gene primers provided the basis for estimating nucleated cell counts. Generated by immunoSEQ multiplex PCR, the TCRdb table keeps only in-frame clones and is missing some. That table furnishes V, J and clone size, whereas the DNA furnished D and trimming. The sample includes roughly 140,000 clones, 60% to 85% seen only once; the top ten take 8.6%. This entry is derived from a study of blood T cell repertoires in COVID-19. Study at large: Material from acute and convalescent COVID-19 was sourced from the United States, Italy and Spain. T cells, B-cell-depleted T cells, or PBMCs provided the cDNA or gDNA that served as material.

This receptor was identified in a man aged 45 to 65 with active or convalescent COVID-19. The sequenced sample consisted of peripheral blood. The chain has TRBV5-1 and TRBJ2-6, with no clear D. The CDR3 loop is CASSFSGNGANVLTF. The DNA of the CDR3 is TGCGCCAGCAGCTTTTCAGGTAATGGGGCCAACGTCCTGACTTTC. The full variable domain, in which reference TRBV5-1 and TRBJ2-6 provide the parts outside the CDR3, is KAGVTQTPRYLIKTRGQQVTLSCSPISGHRSVSWYQQTPGQGLQFLFEYFSETQRNKGNFPGRFSGRQFSNSRSEMNVSTLELGDSALYLCASSFSGNGANVLTFGAGSRLTVL.